This T cell receptor beta chain was captured in a study of blood T cell repertoires in COVID-19. Study-level information: Sample material is recorded as cDNA or gDNA derived from T cells, B-cell-depleted T cells, or PBMCs.

Within 2 weeks of study entry, exposed participants had contacted a PCR-confirmed or clinician-diagnosed COVID-19 case. Measured with immunoSEQ multiplex PCR; TCRdb has only the in-frame clones, and not every one. Of about 220,000 clones in the sample, 83% were seen once. CDR1 SEHNR and CDR2 FQNEAQ come from the germline V gene (reference sequence). The CDR3 runs 14 residues. V dropped 5 bases and J dropped 8; count of bases not matched to a gene: 11. The sequence was obtained from a woman aged 50 to 60 who had been exposed to COVID-19. The rearrangement uses TRBV7-9 and TRBJ1-2; TRBD1 agrees at 7 bases. Sequences were obtained from PBMCs or T cells enriched from blood (not recorded which). The chain's CDR3 is CASSRTGSGEGYTF. DNA for the CDR3: TGTGCCAGCAGCCGGACAGGATCGGGAGAAGGCTACACCTTC.